These T cell receptor beta chains were read from a single sample in a study of early T cells in non-severe SARS-CoV-2 infection. One entry per CDR3 protein results from TCRdb running MiXCR on the 5' RACE reads. The sample lists about 59,000 distinct CDR3 sequences, 13% occurring once. This sample comprised whole blood, obtained at baseline. The receptors were sampled from an adult who was a healthcare worker with PCR-confirmed SARS-CoV-2 infection or an uninfected control (not recorded which). CDR3s include the opening cysteine and the closing phenylalanine or tryptophan. The D gene is left open where the match is weak. Size values are once, few and many counts, or a class for expanded clones, and some rows have none.

NA | TRBJ1-2 | few | TRBV7-9 | TGTGCCAGCAGTAGCCCTCAGGGGGGCTACACCTTC | CASSSPQGGYTF
NA | TRBJ2-5 | NA | TRBV7-8 | TGTGCCAGCAGCTTAGGGGCTATTGAGACCCAGTACTTC | CASSLGAIETQYF
NA | TRBJ2-7 | many | TRBV11-2 | TGTGCCAGCAGCCCCCTCAGGGGCAGGGAACTCCACGAGCAGTACTTC | CASSPLRGRELHEQYF
TRBD1 | TRBJ1-3 | few | TRBV20-1 | TGCAGTGCTAGGACAGGGGGGGACTCTGGAAACACCATATATTTT | CSARTGGDSGNTIYF
NA | TRBJ2-3 | NA | TRBV18 | TGTGCCAGCTCACCTGACAGAGATACGCGGTATTTT | CASSPDRDTRYF
TRBD1 | TRBJ1-1 | many | TRBV7-3 | TGTGCCAGCAGCTTGGACAGGGACCCGAACACTGAAGCTTTCTTT | CASSLDRDPNTEAFF
NA | TRBJ1-1 | few | TRBV9 | TGTGCCAGCAGCGGGCCGAGCGTGATCACTGAAGCTTTCTTT | CASSGPSVITEAFF
NA | TRBJ2-3 | many | TRBV27 | TGTGCCAGCACGACACTTACAAGAACAGATACGCAGTATTTT | CASTTLTRTDTQYF
NA | TRBJ1-1 | NA | TRBV20-1 | TGCAGTGCTTCGGGACACCGAAACACTGAAGCTTTCTTT | CSASGHRNTEAFF
NA | TRBJ1-2 | NA | TRBV5-1 | TGCGCCAGCAGTTTCACCCCTAACTATGGCTACACCTTC | CASSFTPNYGYTF